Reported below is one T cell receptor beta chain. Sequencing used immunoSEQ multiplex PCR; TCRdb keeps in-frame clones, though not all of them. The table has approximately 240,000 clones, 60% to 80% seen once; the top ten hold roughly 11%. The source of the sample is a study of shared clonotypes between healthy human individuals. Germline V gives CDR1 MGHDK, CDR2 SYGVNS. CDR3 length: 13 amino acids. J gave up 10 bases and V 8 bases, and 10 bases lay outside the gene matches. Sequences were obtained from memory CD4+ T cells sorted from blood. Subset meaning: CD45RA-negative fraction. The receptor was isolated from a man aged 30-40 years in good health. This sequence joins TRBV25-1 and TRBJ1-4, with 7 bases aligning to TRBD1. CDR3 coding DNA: TGTGCCAGCCAGCAGGGGGGGCAGGCAAAACTGTTTTTT. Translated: CASQQGGQAKLFF.